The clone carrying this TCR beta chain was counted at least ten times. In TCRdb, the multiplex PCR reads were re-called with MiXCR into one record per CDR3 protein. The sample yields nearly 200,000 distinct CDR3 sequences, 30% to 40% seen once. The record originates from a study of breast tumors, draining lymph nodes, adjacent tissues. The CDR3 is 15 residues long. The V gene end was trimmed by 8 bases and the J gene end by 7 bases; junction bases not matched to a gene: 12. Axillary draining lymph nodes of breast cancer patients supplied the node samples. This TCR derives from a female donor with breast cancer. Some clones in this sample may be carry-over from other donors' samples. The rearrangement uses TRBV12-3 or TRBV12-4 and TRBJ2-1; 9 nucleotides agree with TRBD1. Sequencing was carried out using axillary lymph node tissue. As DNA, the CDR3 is TGTGCCAGCGCCCCCGGGGGACAGGGCCAAAATGAGCAGTTCTTC. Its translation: CASAPGGQGQNEQFF.